This T cell receptor (beta chain) appears in the sequencing data of a study of blood T cells in healthy people across ages. A second 7 to 11 cycle PCR used barcoded and J-beta primers. Sequencing recovered at least 2.5 million CDR3-containing paired-end reads from each sample. A single record per CDR3 protein comes from TCRdb applying MiXCR to the 5' RACE reads. This table holds 380,000 or so distinct CDR3 sequences, about 55% found once. CDR1 is MGHRA, CDR2 YSYEKL, per germline. The length of the CDR3 is 15 residues. V lost 5 bases to trimming and J lost 2 bases, with 15 bases between them. Sequencing used blood. The receptor was isolated from a man aged 60 to 75 in good health. The chain couples TRBV4-1 to TRBJ1-2; D perhaps matches TRBD1 (5 bases). Written as DNA, the CDR3 is TGCGCCAGCAGCTTAGAGACAGCCTCCAACTATGGCTACACCTTC. Its protein product is CASSLETASNYGYTF.